The 23 T cell receptor beta chains listed next were all sequenced from one sample in a study of T-cell memory formation after mild COVID-19. TCRdb processed the 5' RACE reads anew with MiXCR; each CDR3 protein has one entry. There are 98,000 or so distinct CDR3 sequences in the sample; roughly 19% occur only once, and roughly 6% lies in the top ten. Sequenced input: PBMCs or a T cell subset sorted from them (not recorded which). The receptors originated from a man younger than 35 who had mild COVID-19 (a few samples of this study predate the infection). Cell type and time point are not known.

This clonotype was recorded many times. The CDR3 DNA reads TGTGCCAGCAGCGTGGACAGCTTCAATGAGCAGTTCTTC. Protein product: CASSVDSFNEQFF. This chain joins TRBV7-8 and TRBJ2-1; D perhaps matches TRBD1 (6 bases). V lost 5 bases to trimming and J lost 6 bases, with 11 bases between them. The length of the CDR3 is 13 residues. From germline, CDR1 is SGHVS and CDR2 FQNEAQ. The full variable domain, its missing parts supplied by reference TRBV7-8 and TRBJ2-1, is GAGVSQSPRYKVAKRGQDVALRCDPISGHVSLFWYQQALGQGPEFLTYFQNEAQLDKSGLPSDRFFAERPEGSVSTLKIQRTQQEDSAVYLCASSVDSFNEQFFGPGTRLTVL.

V is TRBV5-1 and J is TRBJ2-5, with TRBD1 identical over 8 bases. Germline lookup yields CDR1 SGHRS and CDR2 YFSETQ. The ends lost 3 bases at V and 3 bases at J; junction bases unmatched: 1. The length of the CDR3 is 13 residues. The CDR3 spells CASSWDRKETQYF. The CDR3 coding sequence is TGCGCCAGCAGCTGGGACAGGAAAGAGACCCAGTACTTC.

The J gene is TRBJ2-7, the V gene TRBV4-3; D is perhaps TRBD2 (5 bases). Per germline, CDR1 LGHNA and CDR2 YSLEER. V was cut by 1 base and J by 1 base, with 14 bases left in between. This CDR3 has 16 residues. CDR3: CASSQAFATGSYEQYV. In nucleotides, the CDR3 is TGCGCCAGCAGCCAAGCCTTTGCCACGGGGTCCTACGAGCAGTACGTC.

Only a few counts were recorded for this clonotype. The chain carries TRBV20-1 and TRBJ2-5, with 8 positions matching TRBD2. Germline CDR1 DFQATT, CDR2 SNEGSKA (reference sequence). This CDR3 is 14 amino acids long. V shed 3 bases and J 4 bases; nucleotides not matched to a gene: 7. The CDR3 region is CSARIAGQVETQYF. The CDR3 bases are TGCAGTGCTAGGATAGCGGGGCAGGTAGAGACCCAGTACTTC.

The rearrangement joins TRBV15 to TRBJ1-1, with D perhaps TRBD1 (5 bases). Germline V gene sequence: CDR1 LNHNV, CDR2 YYDKDF (reference sequence). This CDR3 spans 14 amino acids. The V end lost 7 bases, the J end lost 1 base, and 13 bases lay between the germline ends. This chain's CDR3 is CATTYSGGNTEAFF. In DNA, the CDR3 is TGTGCCACCACCTATTCGGGGGGGAACACTGAAGCTTTCTTT.

This chain joins TRBV6-6 and TRBJ1-6, with D perhaps TRBD1 (5 bases). This CDR3 has 13 residues. Germline values: CDR1 MNHNY, CDR2 SVGAGI (reference sequence). Trimming stripped 2 bases from V and 11 bases from J, with 10 bases between. The CDR3 region has the DNA TGTGCCAGCAGTTACGGGGGTCGGGCACCCCTCCACTTT. Residues: CASSYGGRAPLHF.

The V and J genes are TRBV9 and TRBJ2-5; TRBD1 is a possible D gene (5 bases). Germline V gene lookup returns CDR1 SGDLS and CDR2 YYNGEE. Trimming cost V 3 bases and J 3 bases, with 21 bases left between them. CDR3 size: 17 residues. The CDR3: CASSETPAGHGKETQYF. The DNA of the CDR3 is TGTGCCAGCAGCGAAACCCCAGCCGGACATGGAAAAGAGACCCAGTACTTC.

The CDR3 sequence is CASSPEMNTEAFF. In DNA form, the CDR3 reads TGTGCCAGCTCACCAGAAATGAACACTGAAGCTTTCTTT. The chain is built from TRBV18 and TRBJ1-1, with D uncertain. The CDR3 has 13 residues. V shed 2 bases and J shed 0 bases, with 4 bases lying between them. CDR1 is KGHSH and CDR2 is LQKENI in the germline V gene.

The table lists this clonotype with a few counts. The rearrangement uses TRBV15 and TRBJ2-7; perhaps TRBD1 as D (6 bases). The V end was cut by 3 bases, the J end by 0 bases, with 21 bases between. This CDR3 spans 18 amino acids. Germline V gene lookup returns CDR1 LNHNV and CDR2 YYDKDF (reference sequence). CDR3 sequence: CATSSRFTPGQASYEQYV. The CDR3 region has the DNA TGTGCCACCAGCAGCCGATTTACCCCGGGACAAGCCTCCTACGAGCAGTACGTC.

This clonotype came up a few times. The chain combines TRBV4-3 with TRBJ2-1, with TRBD1 as a possible D gene (6 bases). V was trimmed by 0 bases and J by 6 bases, leaving 9 bases between them. Germline assignment: CDR1 LGHNA and CDR2 YSLEER. This CDR3 spans 14 amino acids. The CDR3 protein is CASSQEGTSNEQFF. CDR3 DNA: TGCGCCAGCAGCCAAGAGGGGACAAGCAATGAGCAGTTCTTC.

V usage is TRBV20-1 and J usage is TRBJ2-3; D might be TRBD1 (6 bases). The germline gives CDR1 DFQATT, CDR2 SNEGSKA (reference sequence). The ends were cut back, 3 bases at V and 2 bases at J, with 15 bases in the middle. The CDR3 length is 15 residues. CDR3 DNA sequence: TGCAGTGCTAGTAGACAGGTGGCTTTCACAGATACGCAGTATTTT. Translating gives CSASRQVAFTDTQYF.

In its sample, this clonotype was seen once. V usage is TRBV5-5 and J usage is TRBJ2-1; TRBD1 matches 7 bases. Germline trimming cut 1 base from V and 8 bases from J; bases unmatched to any gene: 9. The CDR3 consists of 15 residues. In germline, CDR1 is SGHKS, CDR2 YYEKEE (reference sequence). The CDR3 DNA reads TGTGCCAGCAGCTTGATTAAGGCAGGGGGTTATGAGCAGTTCTTC. It yields the protein CASSLIKAGGYEQFF.

This chain uses TRBV7-2 with TRBJ2-7; 7 nucleotides match TRBD1. Germline CDR1 reads SGHTA; CDR2 reads FQGNSA. The CDR3 runs 15 residues. The V gene end was trimmed by 0 bases and the J gene end by 4 bases; junction bases not matched to a gene: 6. The CDR3 DNA sequence: TGTGCCAGCAGCTTAGCGCAGGGGACAGAGTACGAGCAGTACGTC. Its translation is CASSLAQGTEYEQYV.

This clonotype was counted only a few times. This rearrangement joins TRBV4-2 to TRBJ1-1; 7 bases fit TRBD1. Per the germline V gene, CDR1 is LGHNA and CDR2 is YNFKEQ. The CDR3 is 17 residues long. The V segment lost 2 bases and the J segment 12 bases; nucleotides outside the gene matches: 21. The CDR3 DNA reads as TGTGCCAGCAGCCAAATCCTGGGACCCAGGGGGTCGGAGGTAACTTTCTTT. Protein product: CASSQILGPRGSEVTFF.

This clonotype was picked up many times. The V gene is TRBV4-3, the J gene TRBJ2-1; 12 bases fit TRBD2. With V trimmed by 4 bases and J by 7 bases, 5 bases remained unmatched. CDR3 length: 15 residues. Germline V lookup: CDR1 LGHNA, CDR2 YSLEER. The CDR3 sequence: CASSPSGGAGNEQFF. For the CDR3, the DNA is TGCGCCAGCAGCCCTAGCGGGGGGGCCGGTAATGAGCAGTTCTTC.

This clonotype was seen a handful of times. The genes are TRBV2 and TRBJ1-1; tentatively, D is TRBD1 (5 bases). Trimming stripped 2 bases from V and 5 bases from J, with 15 bases between. Looked up from germline, CDR1 is SNHLY and CDR2 is FYNNEI. The length of the CDR3 is 15 residues. The CDR3 nucleotides are TGTGCCAGCAGTGAAAGGGCCAGATCAGGGACTGAAGCTTTCTTT. It specifies CASSERARSGTEAFF.

The CDR3 here is CASNPGGAGETQYF. The CDR3 DNA is TGTGCCAGCAACCCCGGGGGGGCCGGGGAGACCCAGTACTTC. V and J are TRBV12-3 or TRBV12-4 and TRBJ2-5; TRBD2 matches at 8 bases. The CDR3 has 14 amino acids. Trimming cost V 7 bases and J 5 bases; bases outside gene matches: 9.

The chain employs TRBV24-1 and TRBJ2-1; D gene unclear. CDR1 and CDR2 from the germline V gene are KGHDR and SFDVKD. The length of the CDR3 is 14 residues. Between the trimmed V and J ends, which lost 1 base and 2 bases, there was a span of 5 bases. The CDR3 nucleotides are TGTGCCACCAGTGATTTCAGCGCCTACAATGAGCAGTTCTTC. It yields the protein CATSDFSAYNEQFF.

The chain is built from TRBV3-1 and TRBJ1-4, with D uncertain. Germline-derived CDR1 and CDR2 are LGHDT and YNNKEL (reference sequence). Between the trimmed V and J ends, which lost 1 base and 11 bases, there was a span of 17 bases. CDR3 length equals 15 residues. The DNA of the CDR3 is TGTGCCAGCAGCCAAGGAGGCCAAGGAGGGCGGAAACTGTTTTTT. This translates into CASSQGGQGGRKLFF.

This clonotype has just a few counts. The chain recombines TRBV2 with TRBJ1-4; 9 positions match TRBD1. The length of the CDR3 is 15 residues. Germline lookup yields CDR1 SNHLY and CDR2 FYNNEI. Trimming took 5 bases from V and 7 from J; bases not matched to a gene: 8. The CDR3 spells CASSPQGAGGEKLFF. DNA for the CDR3: TGTGCCAGCAGTCCACAGGGGGCGGGCGGTGAAAAACTGTTTTTT.

This clonotype was counted only a few times. V gene TRBV5-1 combines with J gene TRBJ2-7; D is undetermined. The CDR3 sequence is 15 residues long. Germline V gives CDR1 SGHRS, CDR2 YFSETQ. V was pared by 1 base and J by 3 bases, with 14 bases between. In nucleotides, the CDR3 is TGCGCCAGCAGCTTGCGAGCCAGGAATTACTACGAGCAGTACTTC. This codes for CASSLRARNYYEQYF.

Here the CDR3 DNA reads TGTGCCAGCAGTTTGGCTTCGGCTAACTATGGCTACACCTTC. This codes for CASSLASANYGYTF. The rearrangement uses TRBV12-3 or TRBV12-4 and TRBJ1-2; D is unresolved. V lost 3 bases and J lost 0, with 8 bases in between. This CDR3 has 14 residues.

The chain joins TRBV20-1 to TRBJ2-7; perhaps TRBD2 as D (6 bases). From germline, CDR1 is DFQATT and CDR2 SNEGSKA (reference sequence). With 3 bases removed from V and 3 bases from J, the gap between germline ends came to 12 bases. The CDR3 covers 13 residues. CDR3 DNA: TGCAGTGCTAGGGGGGGAAGCGGCTACGAGCAGTACTTC. It translates to CSARGGSGYEQYF.